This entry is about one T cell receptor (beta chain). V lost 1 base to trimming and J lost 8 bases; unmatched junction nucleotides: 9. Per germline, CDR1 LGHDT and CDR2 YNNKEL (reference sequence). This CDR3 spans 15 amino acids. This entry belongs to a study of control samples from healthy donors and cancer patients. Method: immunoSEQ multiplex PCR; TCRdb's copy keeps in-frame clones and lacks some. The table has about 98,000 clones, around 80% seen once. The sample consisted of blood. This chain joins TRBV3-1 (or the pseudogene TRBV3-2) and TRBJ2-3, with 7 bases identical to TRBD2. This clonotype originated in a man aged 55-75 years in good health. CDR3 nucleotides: TGTGCCAGCAGCCAAGTGGGGGGGGATTCAGCTACGCAGTATTTT. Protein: CASSQVGGDSATQYF.